The 15 T cell receptor beta chains below come from one sample, sequenced in a study of cytomegalovirus exposure and HLA in healthy donors. Libraries were prepared by immunoSEQ multiplex PCR; TCRdb keeps only in-frame clonotypes and omits some of them. This table holds hundreds of thousands of clones, more than 75% found once. The sample taken for sequencing was PBMCs. All receptors derive from a woman aged 18-35 years in good health and CMV-seronegative.

The chain has TRBV28 and TRBJ1-1; D perhaps matches TRBD1 (5 bases). Germline assignment: CDR1 MDHEN and CDR2 SYDVKM. V lost 0 bases to trimming and J lost 4 bases, with 6 bases between them. The CDR3 is 13 amino acids. CDR3 coding DNA: TGTGCCAGCAGTTTATGGACAGCCACTGAAGCTTTCTTT. It is translated as CASSLWTATEAFF. The entire variable domain, with the rest obtained from reference TRBV28 and TRBJ1-1, is as follows: DVKVTQSSRYLVKRTGEKVFLECVQDMDHENMFWYRQDPGLGLRLIYFSYDVKMKEKGDIPEGYSVSREKKERFSLILESASTNQTSMYLCASSLWTATEAFFGQGTRLTVV.

The genes are TRBV9 and TRBJ2-1; TRBD2 matches 13 bases. The CDR3 covers 16 residues. Germline CDR1 reads SGDLS; CDR2 reads YYNGEE. V gave up 2 bases and J gave up 7 bases; unmatched junction bases: 6. The DNA of the CDR3 is TGTGCCAGCAGCGTTCTCTGGACTAGCGGGAGTAATGAGCAGTTCTTC. It specifies CASSVLWTSGSNEQFF.

The CDR3 DNA sequence: TGTGCCAGCAGTGAAACTACAGGGATGGGGATGAACACTGAAGCTTTCTTT. Protein product: CASSETTGMGMNTEAFF. This sequence joins TRBV2 and TRBJ1-1; a weak D match, TRBD1 (6 bases). Trimming removed 2 bases from V and 0 bases from J, with 16 bases in between. Per the germline V gene, CDR1 is SNHLY and CDR2 is FYNNEI. This CDR3 region has 17 residues.

The V call is TRBV27, the J call TRBJ2-7; 10 nucleotides agree with TRBD1. This CDR3 region has 14 residues. The junction had 6 bases not matched to a gene; V was cut back by 4 bases and J by 6 bases. Looked up from germline, CDR1 is MNHEY and CDR2 is SMNVEV (reference sequence). In nucleotides, the CDR3 is TGTGCCAGCAGTTGGACAGGGGGTGCCCGCGAGCAGTACTTC. It encodes CASSWTGGAREQYF.

The V call is TRBV2, the J call TRBJ1-1; tentative D call: TRBD1 (5 bases). The V gene's germline CDR1 is SNHLY and CDR2 FYNNEI. This CDR3 is 15 amino acids long. The V gene lost 3 bases and the J gene lost 6 bases, with 17 bases spanning the gap. The CDR3 DNA follows: TGTGCCAGCAGTGATTCAGGGCGACATACTGCTGAAGCTTTCTTT. Translation: CASSDSGRHTAEAFF.

This rearrangement joins TRBV28 to TRBJ2-7; D might be TRBD2 (7 bases). Germline CDR1 is MDHEN and CDR2 is SYDVKM. The CDR3 extends over 15 amino acids. V was trimmed by 2 bases and J by 5 bases, leaving 16 bases between them. The DNA of the CDR3 is TGTGCCAGCAGTTTAGAGGAGGGGGGGCGAGACGAGCAGTACTTC. It is translated as CASSLEEGGRDEQYF. Full variable domain (outside the CDR3, taken from reference TRBV28 and TRBJ2-7): DVKVTQSSRYLVKRTGEKVFLECVQDMDHENMFWYRQDPGLGLRLIYFSYDVKMKEKGDIPEGYSVSREKKERFSLILESASTNQTSMYLCASSLEEGGRDEQYFGPGTRLTVT.

The chain recombines TRBV4-1 with TRBJ2-5; the match to TRBD2 covers 13 bases. Germline-derived CDR1 and CDR2 are MGHRA and YSYEKL. The CDR3 extends over 15 amino acids. J was trimmed by 6 bases and V by 4 bases; bases with no gene match: 5. The CDR3 DNA reads as TGCGCCAGCAGCCTTCGACTAGCGGGAGGAAAGACCCAGTACTTC. This encodes CASSLRLAGGKTQYF.

V is TRBV28 and J is TRBJ2-2; 8 nucleotides align to TRBD1. This CDR3 has 15 residues. Germline V gene data show CDR1 as MDHEN and CDR2 as SYDVKM. The V gene end was trimmed by 5 bases and the J gene end by 1 base; junction bases not matched to a gene: 3. The CDR3 DNA reads TGTGCCAGCAGTCCAGGACAGGGGAACACCGGGGAGCTGTTTTTT. Protein sequence: CASSPGQGNTGELFF. The full variable domain, completed using reference TRBV28 and TRBJ2-2, is DVKVTQSSRYLVKRTGEKVFLECVQDMDHENMFWYRQDPGLGLRLIYFSYDVKMKEKGDIPEGYSVSREKKERFSLILESASTNQTSMYLCASSPGQGNTGELFFGEGSRLTVL.

Here the CDR3 reads CASSPMGGKPNTGELFF. DNA of the CDR3: TGTGCCAGCAGTCCAATGGGGGGAAAACCGAACACCGGGGAGCTGTTTTTT. The chain has TRBV27 and TRBJ2-2; D is possibly TRBD2 (6 bases). V lost 5 bases and J lost 0, with 16 bases in between. The CDR3 runs to 17 residues. The germline V gene has CDR1 MNHEY and CDR2 SMNVEV (reference sequence).

The chain recombines TRBV5-4 with TRBJ2-5; 10 nucleotides line up with TRBD2. The CDR3 runs 16 residues. Germline V gives CDR1 SGHNT, CDR2 YYREEE (reference sequence). V was pared by 0 bases and J by 4 bases, with 6 bases of the junction left unmatched. DNA of the CDR3: TGTGCCAGCAGCTTGGTTCCTAGCGGGAGCCCAGAGACCCAGTACTTC. Amino acids: CASSLVPSGSPETQYF.

This clone was counted a single time. The chain employs TRBV18 and TRBJ2-7; tentative D call: TRBD1 (6 bases). The V end was cut by 6 bases, the J end by 6 bases, with 18 bases between. The CDR3 sequence is 14 residues long. Germline V gene data show CDR1 as KGHSH and CDR2 as LQKENI. The CDR3 protein is CASSPTKTGTEQYF. CDR3 in DNA: TGTGCCAGCTCGCCGACCAAGACAGGTACCGAGCAGTACTTC.

The CDR3 coding sequence is TGTGCCAGCAGCTTAAGGGACTTGCGCTACAATGAGCAGTTCTTC. As protein: CASSLRDLRYNEQFF. The chain has TRBV7-2 and TRBJ2-1; perhaps TRBD2 as D (6 bases). The CDR3 has 15 residues. The V end lost 2 bases, the J end lost 3 bases, and 11 bases lay between the germline ends. Germline lookup yields CDR1 SGHTA and CDR2 FQGNSA.

This rearrangement joins TRBV20-1 to TRBJ2-3; D is unresolved. Germline values: CDR1 DFQATT, CDR2 SNEGSKA (reference sequence). Trimming took off 6 bases at V and 2 bases at J, with 3 bases between the two ends. This CDR3 is built from 10 residues. The CDR3 here is CSAHTDTQYF. For the CDR3, the DNA is TGCAGTGCCCACACAGATACGCAGTATTTT.

The J gene is TRBJ2-4, the V gene TRBV15; maybe TRBD2 (5 bases). This CDR3 spans 15 amino acids. Deletions cut 3 bases from V and 8 bases from J, with 17 bases between. Per germline, CDR1 LNHNV and CDR2 YYDKDF (reference sequence). The CDR3 region is CATSRRETLRDIQYF. The CDR3 DNA follows: TGTGCCACCAGCAGGAGGGAGACCCTAAGGGACATTCAGTACTTC. Combining the CDR3 with reference TRBV15 and TRBJ2-4 gives the whole variable domain DAMVIQNPRYQVTQFGKPVTLSCSQTLNHNVMYWYQQKSSQAPKLLFHYYDKDFNNEADTPDNFQSRRPNTSFCFLDIRSPGLGDTAMYLCATSRRETLRDIQYFGAGTRLSVL.

This clone was detected once. CDR3 DNA sequence: TGTGCCAGCAGCTTAGAAATAGCGCCGACCTACGAGCAGTACTTC. This sequence encodes CASSLEIAPTYEQYF. This chain connects TRBV7-8 to TRBJ2-7, with D possibly being TRBD2 (5 bases). The V end lost 1 base, the J end lost 2 bases, and 12 bases lay between the germline ends. CDR1 is SGHVS and CDR2 is FQNEAQ in the germline V gene. The CDR3 totals 15 residues.